One and the same sample provided the 20 T cell receptor beta chains below, sequenced in a study of T cells in Graves' hyperthyroidism and ophthalmopathy. Regions amplified from RNA transcripts were the TCR beta CDR3 regions. First-round RT-PCR of the TCR CDR3 relied on the HTBI primer set. MiXCR, applied by TCRdb to the multiplex PCR reads, yields one record per CDR3 protein. The sample lists about half a million distinct CDR3 sequences, about a fifth occurring once. Sequenced sample: blood. These receptors all stem from a young man with Graves' hyperthyroidism.

In its sample, this clonotype was seen many times. The V call is TRBV2, the J call TRBJ1-2; D perhaps matches TRBD1 (6 bases). Germline V gene data show CDR1 as SNHLY and CDR2 as FYNNEI. This CDR3 has 14 amino acids. Trimming took 5 bases from V and 0 from J, leaving 10 bases between them. CDR3 in DNA: TGTGCCAGCAGTAAACAGGGAGCTAACTATGGCTACACCTTC. The encoded protein is CASSKQGANYGYTF.

This clonotype turned up a few times. V gene TRBV28 combines with J gene TRBJ2-5, with D possibly TRBD2 on 6 matching bases. The V end lost 4 bases, the J end lost 2 bases, and 8 bases lay between the germline ends. The CDR3 runs to 13 residues. CDR1 MDHEN and CDR2 SYDVKM come from the germline V gene. The CDR3 sequence: CASSWGLQETQYF. CDR3 bases: TGTGCCAGCAGTTGGGGACTTCAAGAGACCCAGTACTTC.

This chain uses TRBV27 with TRBJ2-5; D might be TRBD1 (6 bases). This CDR3 contains 18 residues. Germline CDR1 is MNHEY and CDR2 is SMNVEV (reference sequence). V lost 6 bases to trimming and J lost 4 bases, with 27 bases between them. The CDR3 sequence is CASSRQVQGYGGGETQYF. The CDR3 coding sequence is TGTGCCAGCAGCCGCCAGGTCCAGGGGTACGGCGGTGGAGAGACCCAGTACTTC.

This clonotype was seen many times. The chain combines TRBV6-1 with TRBJ1-2; D call uncertain. The germline V gene has CDR1 MNHNS and CDR2 SASEGT. The CDR3 has 13 amino acids. V gave up 3 bases and J gave up 8 bases, with 13 bases separating them. The CDR3 is CASSETPAFGYTF. The DNA for the CDR3 is TGTGCCAGCAGTGAGACTCCCGCGTTCGGCTACACCTTC.

On this clonotype: A much more abundant neighbour one base away suggests this may be a read error. The chain carries TRBV6-1 and TRBJ2-3; no clear D. The germline gives CDR1 MNHNS, CDR2 SASEGT. The length of the CDR3 is 12 residues. The CDR3 DNA is TGTGTCAGCTTGCTATCGTCAGATACGCAGTATTTT. Translation gives CVSLLSSDTQYF.

This clonotype appeared many times. V usage is TRBV12-3 or TRBV12-4 and J usage is TRBJ2-2; D is possibly TRBD2 (6 bases). The CDR3 runs 17 residues. Trimming pared 1 base from V and 4 bases from J, leaving 16 bases between. Here the CDR3 reads CASSLGLGGLSTGELFF. For the CDR3, the DNA is TGTGCCAGCAGTTTAGGCCTCGGAGGACTATCCACCGGGGAGCTGTTTTTT.

This clonotype was counted at least ten times. This sequence joins TRBV19 and TRBJ1-2, with no clear D. Germline CDR1 and CDR2: LNHDA and SQIVND (reference sequence). Trimming removed 8 bases at V and 2 bases at J, with 12 bases between. The CDR3 loop spans 13 amino acids. The CDR3 bases are TGTGCCAGTCGACTTTTGCCGAACTATGGCTACACCTTC. It translates to CASRLLPNYGYTF. The variable domain in full, completed from reference TRBV19 and TRBJ1-2, reads DGGITQSPKYLFRKEGQNVTLSCEQNLNHDAMYWYRQDPGQGLRLIYYSQIVNDFQKGDIAEGYSVSREKKESFPLTVTSAQKNPTAFYLCASRLLPNYGYTFGSGTRLTVV.

This clonotype appeared many times. The chain couples TRBV10-1 to TRBJ1-1, with 8 bases lining up with TRBD1. CDR3 length: 16 amino acids. Per the germline V gene, CDR1 is WNHNN and CDR2 is SYGVQD (reference sequence). The V gene end was trimmed by 2 bases and the J gene end by 1 base; junction bases not matched to a gene: 6. CDR3 DNA sequence: TGCGCCAGCAGTGAGGGACAGGGAAGGAAGAACACTGAAGCTTTCTTT. It codes for CASSEGQGRKNTEAFF.

The table lists this clonotype with many counts. The CDR3 DNA follows: TGTGCCAGCAGTCCCCGGACTAGCGGGGGTACGTCCTACGAGCAGTACTTC. The encoded protein is CASSPRTSGGTSYEQYF. This chain uses TRBV12-3 or TRBV12-4 with TRBJ2-7, with 13 bases matching TRBD2. With V trimmed by 5 bases and J by 1 base, 8 bases remained unmatched. The CDR3 length is 17 residues.

This clonotype has ten or more counts. This chain's CDR3 is CSAETRSGPLNYEQYF. CDR3 bases: TGCAGTGCGGAGACAAGAAGCGGCCCTTTAAACTACGAGCAGTACTTC. The J gene is TRBJ2-7, the V gene TRBV20-1; possible D gene TRBD2, 5 bases. The V gene lost 6 bases and the J gene lost 3 bases, with 24 bases spanning the gap. Germline V gene sequence: CDR1 DFQATT, CDR2 SNEGSKA (reference sequence). This CDR3 region has 16 residues.

This clonotype came up many times. This chain links TRBV30 with TRBJ1-2; a possible D gene is TRBD1 (5 bases). Germline loops: CDR1 GTSNPN, CDR2 SVGIG (reference sequence). Trimming removed 5 bases from V and 8 bases from J, with 9 bases in between. The CDR3 contains 10 residues. The CDR3 region is CAWRQGGYTF. As DNA, the CDR3 is TGTGCCTGGCGCCAGGGAGGCTACACCTTC.

The table lists this clonotype with many counts. The rearrangement uses TRBV15 and TRBJ2-6; D possibly corresponds to TRBD2 (6 bases). The V end lost 0 bases, the J end lost 2 bases, and 11 bases lay between the germline ends. The germline CDR1 and CDR2 sequences are LNHNV and YYDKDF (reference sequence). The CDR3 has 17 residues. This chain's CDR3 is CATSRDSWGAGANVLTF. CDR3 DNA sequence: TGTGCCACCAGCAGAGATAGTTGGGGGGCTGGGGCCAACGTCCTGACTTTC.

Concerning this clonotype itself: With a much larger clone just one base away, this may be a read error. The chain couples TRBV7-9 to TRBJ2-5; D is ambiguous. Per germline, CDR1 SEHNR and CDR2 FQNEAQ (reference sequence). The CDR3 is 14 residues long. CDR3 protein: CVSSTGRIQETQYF. The DNA of the CDR3 is TGTGTCAGCAGCACTGGACGGATACAAGAGACCCAGTACTTC.

The genes are TRBV7-9 and TRBJ2-7, with no clear D. Trimming stripped 2 bases from V and 2 bases from J, with 13 bases between. Germline V gives CDR1 SEHNR, CDR2 FQNEAQ (reference sequence). This CDR3 spans 15 amino acids. Here the CDR3 reads CASSLPGTETYEQYF. CDR3 bases: TGTGCCAGCAGCTTACCCGGCACAGAAACCTACGAGCAGTACTTC.

This clonotype was counted many times. The chain joins TRBV12-3 or TRBV12-4 to TRBJ1-2; no clear D. V dropped 3 bases and J dropped 0 bases, with 8 bases sitting between them. This CDR3 spans 14 amino acids. CDR3 DNA sequence: TGTGCCAGCAGTTTGACGGGAACTAACTATGGCTACACCTTC. Encoded protein: CASSLTGTNYGYTF.

Ten or more counts support this clonotype. The chain uses TRBV6-5 and TRBJ2-5; 8 positions match TRBD1. V was clipped by 10 bases and J by 2 bases; unmatched bases: 12. This CDR3 region has 15 residues. Germline assignment: CDR1 MNHEY and CDR2 SVGAGI. CDR3 sequence: CAIQMGTGSQETQYF. The DNA of the CDR3 is TGTGCCATCCAAATGGGGACAGGATCTCAAGAGACCCAGTACTTC.

The table lists this clonotype with many counts. This rearrangement joins TRBV27 to TRBJ1-3; D gene unclear. The CDR3 spans 13 residues. V was clipped by 9 bases and J by 2 bases, with 11 bases between them. From germline, CDR1 is MNHEY and CDR2 SMNVEV (reference sequence). The CDR3: CASAPWAGNTIYF. The DNA of the CDR3 is TGTGCCAGTGCTCCGTGGGCTGGAAACACCATATATTTT.

This clonotype was seen at least ten times. This chain joins TRBV7-6 and TRBJ2-7; the D gene is possibly TRBD2 (5 bases). The CDR3 has 14 residues. The V end was cut by 5 bases, the J end by 7 bases, with 18 bases between. The germline gives CDR1 SGHVS, CDR2 FNYEAQ. CDR3 bases: TGTGCCAGCAGCCCCGCACGCGGGCCGCGGGAGCAGTACTTC. This encodes CASSPARGPREQYF.

V gene TRBV30 combines with J gene TRBJ2-3; D possibly corresponds to TRBD1 (6 bases). Germline values: CDR1 GTSNPN, CDR2 SVGIG (reference sequence). The CDR3 consists of 14 residues. V was cut by 2 bases and J by 6 bases, with 15 bases left in between. The CDR3 reads CAWSSMGAGDTQYF. Here the CDR3 DNA reads TGTGCCTGGAGTTCCATGGGGGCAGGCGATACGCAGTATTTT.

The chain uses TRBV12-3 or TRBV12-4 and TRBJ2-7; D unclear. The CDR3 has 12 amino acids. The germline V and J ends were trimmed by 7 bases and 1 base, with 8 bases remaining between them. The CDR3 reads CASNYQSYEQYF. The CDR3 nucleotides read TGTGCCAGCAATTATCAGTCCTACGAGCAGTACTTC.